This T cell receptor (beta chain) stems from a study of T cell responses to AZD1222 COVID-19 vaccine. Turning to the study itself: Samples with a second dose at about 4 or about 12 weeks were pooled together.

The CDR3 loop spans 13 amino acids. Deletions cut 4 bases from V and 2 bases from J, with 10 bases between. Germline CDR1 SGHDT, CDR2 YYEEEE. Clones were read by immunoSEQ multiplex PCR, and TCRdb kept only the in-frame ones, dropping some. The data contain approximately 110,000 clones, about 94% of them singletons. The material was peripheral blood, obtained on day 0 of AZD1222 vaccination. The receptor comes from an adult in good health. This chain links TRBV5-6 with TRBJ2-7; D assignment may be TRBD1 or TRBD2 (5 bases each). CDR3 sequence: CASSVGPTYEQYF. The CDR3 nucleotides read TGTGCCAGCAGCGTGGGACCGACCTACGAGCAGTACTTC.